This T cell receptor (beta chain) was identified during a study of response to subunit inactivated influenza vaccine. Points from the study as a whole: Authors proposed each seasonal influenza vaccination draws in few new T cells.

There are a few counts of this clonotype. The antigen is unknown. V gave up 6 bases and J gave up 8 bases, with 13 bases separating them. The CDR3 extends over 12 amino acids. TCRdb ran MiXCR on the RT-PCR reads and lists one entry per CDR3 protein. The table has hundreds of thousands of distinct CDR3 sequences, 15% to 19% seen once. The source is a man aged 50-60 years who received an inactivated influenza vaccine. Here the sequenced sample was PBMCs from blood, taken 12 days after vaccination. The chain links TRBV12-3 or TRBV12-4 to TRBJ1-2; D ambiguous. The CDR3 nucleotides are TGTGCCAGCAGCCCCGAAGGGCGAGGCTACACCTTC. It codes for CASSPEGRGYTF.